This note documents a single T cell receptor beta chain sequence. Its antigen is unidentified. Alongside a J-beta primer mix, a sample-barcoded 5' primer served in a second PCR lasting about 6 to 11 cycles. Each sample yielded at least 2.5 million CDR3-containing paired-end reads. TCRdb re-called the 5' RACE reads through MiXCR, storing one row per CDR3 protein. The sample has about 1.4 million distinct CDR3 sequences; approximately 63% are singletons. The CDR3 extends over 17 amino acids. V dropped 1 base and J dropped 0 bases, with 14 bases sitting between them. Per germline, CDR1 LNHNV and CDR2 YYDKDF (reference sequence). The sample originates from a study of blood T cells in healthy people across ages. Findings and caveats of the study: Naive T cell percentage showed a strong correlation with TCR beta diversity. Calculation of diversity from one million T cells yielded estimates considered to be underestimates.

The receptor comes from a man between 18 and 35 years old in good health. V usage is TRBV15 and J usage is TRBJ2-3; D uncertain. The sequencing input was blood. CDR3: CATSRVPVPFSTDTQYF. The CDR3 coding sequence is TGTGCCACCAGCAGAGTACCAGTCCCATTTAGCACAGATACGCAGTATTTT.